This TCR beta chain was recorded in a study of blood T cells in healthy people across ages. The germline V gene encodes CDR1 SQVTM and CDR2 ANQGSEA. V lost 3 bases, J lost 5 bases, and 10 bases stayed unmatched. The length of the CDR3 is 15 residues. The table lists this clonotype with a few counts. Then a second PCR, running about 6 to 11 cycles, was carried out with a sample-barcoded 5' primer and a J-beta primer mix. TCRdb reprocessed the 5' RACE reads with MiXCR, giving one entry per CDR3 protein. This sample has about 400,000 distinct CDR3 sequences, with 50% to 60% found just once. This TCR derives from a man between 60 and 75 years old in good health. The specimen sequenced was blood. The rearrangement joins TRBV29-1 to TRBJ2-3, with 8 bases aligning to TRBD1. The CDR3 loop is CSVDGDRSRRDTQYF. The CDR3 nucleotides are TGCAGCGTTGATGGGGACAGGTCCCGAAGAGATACGCAGTATTTT.